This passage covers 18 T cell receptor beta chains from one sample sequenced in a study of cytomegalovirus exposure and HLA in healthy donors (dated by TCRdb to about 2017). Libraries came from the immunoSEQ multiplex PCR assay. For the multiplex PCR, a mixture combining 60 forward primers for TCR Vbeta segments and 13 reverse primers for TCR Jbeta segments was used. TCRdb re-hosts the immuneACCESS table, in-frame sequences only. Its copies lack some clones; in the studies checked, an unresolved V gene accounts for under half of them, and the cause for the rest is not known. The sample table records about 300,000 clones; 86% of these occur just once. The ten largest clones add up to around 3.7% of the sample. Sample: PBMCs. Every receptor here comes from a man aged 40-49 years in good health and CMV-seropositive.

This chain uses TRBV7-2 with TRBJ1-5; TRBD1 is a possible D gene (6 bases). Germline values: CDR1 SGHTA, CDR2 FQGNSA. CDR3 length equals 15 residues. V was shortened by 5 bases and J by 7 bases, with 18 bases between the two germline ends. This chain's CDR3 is CASSPTTGSVQPQHF. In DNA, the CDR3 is TGTGCCAGCAGCCCAACCACAGGGAGTGTCCAGCCCCAGCATTTT. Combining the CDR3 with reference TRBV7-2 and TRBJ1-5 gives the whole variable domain GAGVSQSPSNKVTEKGKDVELRCDPISGHTALYWYRQSLGQGLEFLIYFQGNSAPDKSGLPSDRFSAERTGGSVSTLTIQRTQQEDSAVYLCASSPTTGSVQPQHFGDGTRLSIL.

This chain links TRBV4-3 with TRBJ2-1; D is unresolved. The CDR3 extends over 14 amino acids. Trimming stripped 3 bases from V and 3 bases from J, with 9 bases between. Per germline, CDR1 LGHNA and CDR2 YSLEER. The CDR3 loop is CASSHLGSYNEQFF. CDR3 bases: TGCGCCAGCAGCCACTTGGGCAGCTACAATGAGCAGTTCTTC.

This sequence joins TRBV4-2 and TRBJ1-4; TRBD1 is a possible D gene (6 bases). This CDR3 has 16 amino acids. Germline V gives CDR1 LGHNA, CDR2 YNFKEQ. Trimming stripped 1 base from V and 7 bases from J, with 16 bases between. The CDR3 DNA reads TGTGCCAGCAGCCAAGTTCTAGGACAGTCGGGTGAAAAACTGTTTTTT. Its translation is CASSQVLGQSGEKLFF.

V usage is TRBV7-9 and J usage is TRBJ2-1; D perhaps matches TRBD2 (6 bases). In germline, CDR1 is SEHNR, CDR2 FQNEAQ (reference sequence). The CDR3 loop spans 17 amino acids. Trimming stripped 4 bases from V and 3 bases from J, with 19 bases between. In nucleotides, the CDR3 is TGTGCCAGCAGCTCCCAGCGGGCGCCGGCCTACTACAATGAGCAGTTCTTC. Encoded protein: CASSSQRAPAYYNEQFF.

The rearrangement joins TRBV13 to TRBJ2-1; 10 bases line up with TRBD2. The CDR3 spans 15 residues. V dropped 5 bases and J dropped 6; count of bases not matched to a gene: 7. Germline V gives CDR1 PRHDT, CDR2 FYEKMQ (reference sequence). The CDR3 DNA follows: TGTGCCAGCAGCCTGAGCGGGAGGGCCGGCAATGAGCAGTTCTTC. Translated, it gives CASSLSGRAGNEQFF.

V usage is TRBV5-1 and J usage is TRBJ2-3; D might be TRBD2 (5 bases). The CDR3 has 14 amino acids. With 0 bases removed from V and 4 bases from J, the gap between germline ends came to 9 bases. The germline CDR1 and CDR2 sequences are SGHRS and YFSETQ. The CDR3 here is CASSLDVGADTQYF. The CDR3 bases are TGCGCCAGCAGCTTGGATGTCGGGGCAGATACGCAGTATTTT.

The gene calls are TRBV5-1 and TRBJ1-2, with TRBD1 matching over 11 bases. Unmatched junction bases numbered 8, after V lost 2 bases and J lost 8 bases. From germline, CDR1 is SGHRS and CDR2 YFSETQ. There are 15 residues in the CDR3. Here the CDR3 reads CASSFGQGAQEGYTF. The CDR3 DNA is TGCGCCAGCAGCTTCGGACAGGGGGCGCAGGAAGGCTACACCTTC.

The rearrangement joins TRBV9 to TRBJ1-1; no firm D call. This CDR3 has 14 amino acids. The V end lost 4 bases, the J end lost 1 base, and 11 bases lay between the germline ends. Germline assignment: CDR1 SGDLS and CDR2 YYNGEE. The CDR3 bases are TGTGCCAGCAGCCCCAACATACCGAACACTGAAGCTTTCTTT. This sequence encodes CASSPNIPNTEAFF. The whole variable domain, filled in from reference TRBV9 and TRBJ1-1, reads DSGVTQTPKHLITATGQRVTLRCSPRSGDLSVYWYQQSLDQGLQFLIQYYNGEERAKGNILERFSAQQFPDLHSELNLSSLELGDSALYFCASSPNIPNTEAFFGQGTRLTVV.

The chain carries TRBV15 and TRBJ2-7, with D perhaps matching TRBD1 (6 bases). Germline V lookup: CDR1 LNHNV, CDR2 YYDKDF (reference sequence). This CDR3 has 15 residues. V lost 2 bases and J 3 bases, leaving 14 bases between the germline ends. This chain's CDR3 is CATSRTRDTYYEQYF. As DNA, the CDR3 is TGTGCCACCAGCAGAACCCGGGACACTTACTACGAGCAGTACTTC.

The DNA for the CDR3 is TGTGCCAGCAGCTTAGCGGCAGGTTCCCACGAGCAGTACTTC. It specifies CASSLAAGSHEQYF. The gene calls are TRBV7-9 and TRBJ2-7; D unclear. Germline V gene sequence: CDR1 SEHNR, CDR2 FQNEAQ (reference sequence). Between the trimmed V and J ends, which lost 0 bases and 5 bases, there was a span of 11 bases. This CDR3 has 14 residues.

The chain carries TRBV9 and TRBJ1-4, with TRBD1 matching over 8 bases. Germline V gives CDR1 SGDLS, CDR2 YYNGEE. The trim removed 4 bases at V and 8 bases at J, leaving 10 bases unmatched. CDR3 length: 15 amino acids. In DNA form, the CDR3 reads TGTGCCAGCAGCACCCCCGGGACAGGAGGCGAAAAACTGTTTTTT. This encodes CASSTPGTGGEKLFF.

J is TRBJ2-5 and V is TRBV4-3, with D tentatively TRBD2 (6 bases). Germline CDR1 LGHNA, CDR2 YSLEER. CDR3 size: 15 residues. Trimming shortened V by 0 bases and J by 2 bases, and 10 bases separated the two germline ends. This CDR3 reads CASSQDREWQETQYF. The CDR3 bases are TGCGCCAGCAGCCAAGACCGGGAGTGGCAAGAGACCCAGTACTTC.

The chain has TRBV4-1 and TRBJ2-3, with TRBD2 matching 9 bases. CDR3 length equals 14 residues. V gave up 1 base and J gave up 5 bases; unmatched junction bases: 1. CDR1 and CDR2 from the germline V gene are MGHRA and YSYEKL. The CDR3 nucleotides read TGCGCCAGCAGCCAAGGACTAGCGGAAGATACGCAGTATTTT. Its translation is CASSQGLAEDTQYF.

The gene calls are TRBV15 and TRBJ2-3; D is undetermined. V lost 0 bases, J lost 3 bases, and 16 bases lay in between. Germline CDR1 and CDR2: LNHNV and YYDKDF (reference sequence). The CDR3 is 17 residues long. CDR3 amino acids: CATSRDRPAIVTDTQYF. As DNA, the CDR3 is TGTGCCACCAGCAGAGATCGACCAGCGATTGTTACAGATACGCAGTATTTT.

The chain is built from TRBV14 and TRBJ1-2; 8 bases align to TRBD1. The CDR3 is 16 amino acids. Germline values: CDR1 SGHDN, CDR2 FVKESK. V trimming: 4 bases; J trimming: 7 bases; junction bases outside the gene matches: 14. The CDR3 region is CASSPFGRTGKGGYTF. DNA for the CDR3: TGTGCCAGCAGCCCTTTCGGTAGGACAGGGAAGGGTGGCTACACCTTC.

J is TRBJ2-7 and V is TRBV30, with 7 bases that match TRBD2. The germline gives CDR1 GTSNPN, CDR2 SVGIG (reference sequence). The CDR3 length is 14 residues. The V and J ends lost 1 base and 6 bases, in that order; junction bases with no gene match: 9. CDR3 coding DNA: TGTGCCTGGAGTGGGGGGGGGACCCTCTTCGAGCAGTACTTC. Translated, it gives CAWSGGGTLFEQYF.

The CDR3, as DNA: TGTGCCAGCAGCTTAGCTAGAAGCACAGATACGCAGTATTTT. This translates into CASSLARSTDTQYF. The genes are TRBV11-2 and TRBJ2-3; D uncertain. V was clipped by 1 base and J by 0 bases, with 5 bases between them. CDR1 is SGHAT and CDR2 is FQNNGV in the germline V gene. The CDR3 runs 14 residues.

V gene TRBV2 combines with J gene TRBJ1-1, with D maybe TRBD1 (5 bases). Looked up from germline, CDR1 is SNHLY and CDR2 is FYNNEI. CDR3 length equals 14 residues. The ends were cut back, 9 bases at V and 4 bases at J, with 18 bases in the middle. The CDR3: CASKRGKTSTEAFF. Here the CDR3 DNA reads TGTGCCAGTAAGCGGGGGAAAACGAGCACTGAAGCTTTCTTT.